What follows are 17 T cell receptor beta chains derived from one specimen sequenced in a study of identifying expanded T cells in peripheral blood. Measured with immunoSEQ multiplex PCR; TCRdb has only the in-frame clones, and not every one. The table records 120,000 or so clones, about four fifths of them present only once. The sequenced sample was blood. Every receptor here comes from a person aged 18 to 70 in good health.

The gene calls are TRBV7-9 and TRBJ1-5, with 10 nucleotides matching TRBD1. The V gene's germline CDR1 is SEHNR and CDR2 FQNEAQ (reference sequence). The V segment lost 3 bases and the J segment 5 bases; nucleotides outside the gene matches: 4. The CDR3 is made up of 15 amino acids. CDR3 in amino acids: CASSFGTGAHQPQHF. In DNA form, the CDR3 reads TGTGCCAGCAGCTTCGGGACAGGGGCCCATCAGCCCCAGCATTTT.

The V call is TRBV2, the J call TRBJ1-6, with no clear D. This CDR3 spans 11 amino acids. Trimming took off 4 bases at V and 8 bases at J, with 3 bases between the two ends. Germline V gene data show CDR1 as SNHLY and CDR2 as FYNNEI. The CDR3 DNA reads TGTGCCAGCAGTGTGGATTCACCCCTCCACTTT. Translation: CASSVDSPLHF.

The rearrangement joins TRBV6-1 to TRBJ1-1; D is undetermined. The V end lost 4 bases, the J end lost 11 bases, and 11 bases lay between the germline ends. CDR1 is MNHNS and CDR2 is SASEGT in the germline V gene. CDR3 length: 11 residues. This chain's CDR3 is CASSAPESAFF. The CDR3 DNA sequence: TGTGCCAGCAGTGCCCCCGAAAGTGCTTTCTTT.

This chain uses TRBV29-1 with TRBJ2-3; D not certain. Trimming pared 3 bases from V and 1 base from J, leaving 5 bases between. The CDR3 is 12 amino acids. CDR1 is SQVTM and CDR2 is ANQGSEA in the germline V gene. CDR3 in amino acids: CSVDSGTDTQYF. In DNA, the CDR3 is TGCAGCGTTGATAGTGGCACAGATACGCAGTATTTT.

This clone was picked up a small number of times. The chain joins TRBV10-1 to TRBJ1-6; D gene uncertain. The CDR3 spans 13 residues. V lost 9 bases to trimming and J lost 4 bases, with 10 bases between them. Germline loops: CDR1 WNHNN, CDR2 SYGVQD (reference sequence). Written as DNA, the CDR3 is TGCGCCAGTCAGTTCGCGTATAATTCACCCCTCCACTTT. Its protein is CASQFAYNSPLHF.

This clone was counted between two and nine times. This chain connects TRBV6-1 to TRBJ2-3, with D tentatively TRBD1 (7 bases). From germline, CDR1 is MNHNS and CDR2 SASEGT. The CDR3 loop spans 16 amino acids. The ends were cut back, 4 bases at V and 0 bases at J, with 14 bases in the middle. CDR3 nucleotides: TGTGCCAGCAGTGTCCAGGGGGGTTCTAGCACAGATACGCAGTATTTT. Translating it yields CASSVQGGSSTDTQYF.

The chain carries TRBV5-5 and TRBJ2-7; D could derive from TRBD1 or TRBD2 (5 bases each). Per the germline V gene, CDR1 is SGHKS and CDR2 is YYEKEE (reference sequence). The CDR3 runs to 15 residues. V dropped 4 bases and J dropped 2 bases, with 16 bases sitting between them. The CDR3 loop reads CASSIGTNRAYEQYF. The CDR3 nucleotides are TGTGCCAGCAGCATCGGGACGAACCGAGCCTACGAGCAGTACTTC.

The chain combines TRBV6-5 with TRBJ1-1; no reliable D call. The germline V gene has CDR1 MNHEY and CDR2 SVGAGI. The CDR3 has 12 residues. V was cut by 7 bases and J by 5 bases, with 11 bases left in between. In DNA, the CDR3 is TGTGCCAGCACCGGGCCTGGGACTGAAGCTTTCTTT. It encodes CASTGPGTEAFF.

The rearrangement links TRBV5-1 to TRBJ2-1; 9 bases are shared with TRBD1. V lost 4 bases, J lost 0 bases, and 8 bases stayed unmatched. The germline CDR1 and CDR2 sequences are SGHRS and YFSETQ. CDR3 length: 17 amino acids. CDR3 DNA: TGCGCCAGCAGCCTAAACCCGACAGGGGGCTCCTACAATGAGCAGTTCTTC. This translates into CASSLNPTGGSYNEQFF.

This clone was found a few times. DNA of the CDR3: TGTGCCACCAGCAGAGATATCAGGGTACGACCCCTCCACTTT. It yields the protein CATSRDIRVRPLHF. V gene TRBV15 combines with J gene TRBJ1-6; tentatively, D is TRBD1 (5 bases). V gave up 0 bases and J gave up 12 bases, with 12 bases separating them. This CDR3 is 14 amino acids long. Germline V gene sequence: CDR1 LNHNV, CDR2 YYDKDF (reference sequence).

V usage is TRBV2 and J usage is TRBJ1-2; D not certain. The CDR3 is 19 amino acids. Germline loops: CDR1 SNHLY, CDR2 FYNNEI. V lost 6 bases to trimming and J lost 9 bases, with 35 bases between them. The DNA of the CDR3 is TGTGCCAGCAGCCAAATGCGGGGTGGCCCGGCGGTCGGGATTCGGAGCTACACCTTC. Amino acids: CASSQMRGGPAVGIRSYTF.

The rearrangement joins TRBV5-3 to TRBJ1-1; D not resolved. TRBV5-3 is an ORF for which the function is uncertain. CDR3 length: 14 amino acids. V shed 8 bases and J shed 1 base, with 15 bases lying between them. The CDR3 sequence is CASSHYDWNTEAFF. The CDR3 nucleotides are TGTGCCAGCAGTCATTACGACTGGAACACTGAAGCTTTCTTT.

The V call is TRBV5-4, the J call TRBJ1-1; D is unclear. Germline-derived CDR1 and CDR2 are SGHNT and YYREEE (reference sequence). The CDR3 totals 16 residues. Trimming took 0 bases from V and 0 from J, leaving 12 bases between them. The CDR3 reads CASSLGQRYMNTEAFF. The CDR3 nucleotides read TGTGCCAGCAGCTTGGGGCAGCGATACATGAACACTGAAGCTTTCTTT.

The V call is TRBV30, the J call TRBJ1-6, with no clear D. CDR3 length: 15 amino acids. V lost 3 bases and J lost 3, with 12 bases in between. Germline values: CDR1 GTSNPN, CDR2 SVGIG (reference sequence). The CDR3 DNA sequence: TGTGCCTGGAGCTCGTTAGGGTTCTATAATTCACCCCTCCACTTT. Its protein product is CAWSSLGFYNSPLHF.

Here the CDR3 DNA reads TGTGCCAGCGGAAAGGGGGGGACGGCTTTCTTT. This translates into CASGKGGTAFF. The V gene is TRBV27, the J gene TRBJ1-1, with a weak D call TRBD1 (6 bases). Trimming took off 8 bases at V and 11 bases at J, with 15 bases between the two ends. The CDR3 consists of 11 residues. The germline V gene has CDR1 MNHEY and CDR2 SMNVEV (reference sequence).

Only one count was recorded for this clone. V gene TRBV9 combines with J gene TRBJ2-7; D call uncertain. Germline values: CDR1 SGDLS, CDR2 YYNGEE. The CDR3 has 13 amino acids. Trimming shortened V by 0 bases and J by 2 bases, and 6 bases separated the two germline ends. The chain's CDR3 is CASSVATAYEQYF. The CDR3 DNA sequence: TGTGCCAGCAGCGTAGCCACTGCCTACGAGCAGTACTTC.

The rearrangement links TRBV6-1 to TRBJ1-4; TRBD1 aligns across 7 bases. From germline, CDR1 is MNHNS and CDR2 SASEGT. This CDR3 region has 14 residues. V was clipped by 5 bases and J by 6 bases; unmatched bases: 6. The chain's CDR3 is CASSQQGIDEKLFF. CDR3 sequence (DNA): TGTGCCAGCAGTCAACAGGGGATAGATGAAAAACTGTTTTTT.